This TCR beta chain was identified during a study of T cells in localized non-small cell lung cancer. The study, taken as a whole, reports: In adjacent lung appeared a median 57 of the top 100 tumor clones. Because researchers sequenced only one region of the tumor, heterogeneity is still possible. Blood T cell density predicted longer survival; adjacent-lung clonality, shorter. There was higher T cell clonality in uninvolved adjacent lung than in tumor, and it was highest there.

With 0 bases removed from V and 10 bases from J, the gap between germline ends came to 20 bases. The CDR3 loop spans 16 amino acids. The germline CDR1 and CDR2 sequences are SGHNT and YYREEE (reference sequence). The data were produced by immunoSEQ multiplex PCR, yet TCRdb's version contains in-frame clones alone and is incomplete. The data hold about 35,000 clones, with 75% to 95% observed a single time. About this clone itself: The antigen is unknown.

This clonotype was obtained from a female donor at least 60 years old with stage II lung adenocarcinoma. The sequences come from peripheral blood mononuclear cells, collected before any cancer treatment. This chain links TRBV5-4 with TRBJ2-1, with a tentative D call TRBD2 (6 bases). CDR3 nucleotides: TGTGCCAGCAGCTTGGCCGGGGACTCCCTCTTTTGGGAGCAGTTCTTC. The encoded protein is CASSLAGDSLFWEQFF.